Listed here are 22 T cell receptor beta chains from one sample, sequenced in a study of T-cell reconstitution after alpha-beta-depleted transplantation in children. Unique molecular identifiers were used in preparing the TCRbeta library. TCRdb independently ran MiXCR on the PCR reads; one entry per CDR3 protein. The sample carries about 360,000 distinct CDR3 sequences, 13% recorded once. Material: PBMCs, obtained from the stem cell graft. These receptors were taken from a human donor who donated a stem cell graft to a child with Fanconi anemia.

This clonotype was detected only a few times. This chain links TRBV20-1 with TRBJ2-3, with D perhaps TRBD2 (6 bases). Trimming left V 3 bases short and J 9 bases short, with 16 bases between. CDR1 is DFQATT, CDR2 SNEGSKA, per germline (reference sequence). The CDR3 extends over 13 amino acids. The CDR3 reads CSASLTSYGTQYF. Here the CDR3 DNA reads TGCAGTGCTAGCCTGACTAGTTATGGCACGCAGTATTTT.

With regard to this clonotype: Sequence at one end of the junction differs from germline and may be a read error. This chain uses TRBV18 with TRBJ2-3; the D is unclear. Germline values: CDR1 KGHSH, CDR2 LQKENI. The CDR3 has 14 amino acids. This CDR3 is CASSPLGFADTQYF. The CDR3 DNA follows: TGTGCCAGCTCCCCACTTGGGTTCGCAGATACGCAGTATTTT.

The gene calls are TRBV12-3 or TRBV12-4 and TRBJ2-7; TRBD1 aligns across 7 bases. The V and J ends lost 6 bases and 3 bases, in that order; junction bases with no gene match: 5. The CDR3 runs 13 residues. CDR3 protein: CASSRDRDYEQYV. For the CDR3, the DNA is TGTGCCAGCAGCCGAGACAGGGACTACGAGCAGTACGTC.

The gene calls are TRBV24-1 and TRBJ1-5, with TRBD1 matching 9 bases. This CDR3 region has 16 residues. V lost 4 bases, J lost 3 bases, and 6 bases stayed unmatched. Per the germline V gene, CDR1 is KGHDR and CDR2 is SFDVKD. CDR3 in amino acids: CATSESGQGDNQPQHF. CDR3 nucleotides: TGTGCCACCAGTGAGTCGGGACAGGGTGACAATCAGCCCCAGCATTTT.

In this sample, this clonotype turned up a few times. The chain links TRBV6-6 to TRBJ1-5; perhaps TRBD1 as D (6 bases). V was clipped by 3 bases and J by 7 bases, with 10 bases between them. CDR1 is MNHNY, CDR2 SVGAGI, per germline (reference sequence). CDR3 length: 13 residues. The CDR3 region is CASSYQGNQPQHF. Here the CDR3 DNA reads TGTGCCAGCAGTTATCAGGGGAACCAGCCCCAGCATTTT.

This clonotype was seen ten or more times. The chain employs TRBV7-7 and TRBJ2-5, with a possible D match to TRBD1 (6 bases). V was pared by 1 base and J by 1 base, with 13 bases between. Germline-derived CDR1 and CDR2 are SSHAT and FNYEAQ (reference sequence). This CDR3 is built from 16 residues. CDR3 in amino acids: CASSLGSFRGQETQYF. CDR3 coding DNA: TGTGCCAGCAGCTTAGGTAGCTTCAGGGGCCAAGAGACCCAGTACTTC.

The rearrangement uses TRBV7-2 and TRBJ2-7, with D tentatively TRBD2 (5 bases). V dropped 1 base and J dropped 6 bases, with 16 bases sitting between them. CDR3 length equals 15 residues. Germline loops: CDR1 SGHTA, CDR2 FQGNSA. Here the CDR3 reads CASSLVPARGSEQYF. For the CDR3, the DNA is TGTGCCAGCAGCTTAGTCCCCGCGCGAGGGAGCGAGCAGTACTTC.

This clonotype was seen only a few times. This chain connects TRBV20-1 to TRBJ1-5; 10 nucleotides align to TRBD1. Germline CDR1 reads DFQATT; CDR2 reads SNEGSKA (reference sequence). Trimming at V came to 5 bases and at J to 7 bases, leaving 8 bases not matched to a gene. The CDR3 has 14 residues. The CDR3 nucleotides are TGCAGTGCTCCTCAGACAGGGGGCAGGCAGCCCCAGCATTTT. It yields the protein CSAPQTGGRQPQHF.

The table lists this clonotype with a few counts. The genes are TRBV4-3 and TRBJ2-4; D gene uncertain. The V gene's germline CDR1 is LGHNA and CDR2 YSLEER. This CDR3 has 17 amino acids. Trimming stripped 1 base from V and 0 bases from J, with 13 bases between. CDR3 in DNA: TGCGCCAGCAGCCAAGGGCGGAGTCAACTAGCCAAAAACATTCAGTACTTC. It translates to CASSQGRSQLAKNIQYF.

This clonotype has a handful of counts. V and J are TRBV20-1 and TRBJ2-1; either TRBD1 or TRBD2 may fit D (5 bases each). Germline CDR1 reads DFQATT; CDR2 reads SNEGSKA (reference sequence). The V end lost 3 bases, the J end lost 0 bases, and 9 bases lay between the germline ends. The CDR3 consists of 14 residues. For the CDR3, the DNA is TGCAGTGCTAGTAAGGGGAGCTCCTACAATGAGCAGTTCTTC. Translating gives CSASKGSSYNEQFF.

J is TRBJ1-1 and V is TRBV3-1; D may be TRBD1 (5 bases). The CDR3 is 15 residues long. The germline V and J ends were trimmed by 2 bases and 0 bases, with 10 bases remaining between them. Germline CDR1 is LGHDT and CDR2 is YNNKEL (reference sequence). The CDR3 nucleotides are TGTGCCAGCAGCCAACAGACAGTCATGAACACTGAAGCTTTCTTT. Translating gives CASSQQTVMNTEAFF.

This clonotype occurred many times. The rearrangement joins TRBV7-2 to TRBJ2-7, with D perhaps matching TRBD1 (6 bases). This CDR3 is built from 13 residues. CDR1 is SGHTA, CDR2 FQGNSA, per germline. V was cut by 6 bases and J by 7 bases, with 16 bases left in between. The CDR3 DNA reads TGTGCCAGCAGTCTCAGGGGTTCGGGTGAGCAGTACGTC. It specifies CASSLRGSGEQYV.

In its sample, this clonotype was seen a few times. The chain has TRBV5-1 and TRBJ2-1; 9 nucleotides agree with TRBD2. V shed 3 bases and J 0 bases; nucleotides not matched to a gene: 7. The CDR3 consists of 17 residues. The germline V gene encodes CDR1 SGHRS and CDR2 YFSETQ. CDR3 sequence: CASSSHYSGSSYNEQFF. CDR3 DNA: TGCGCCAGCAGCTCTCACTATAGCGGGAGCTCCTACAATGAGCAGTTCTTC.

The V call is TRBV5-6, the J call TRBJ1-1; D perhaps matches TRBD1 (6 bases). Germline values: CDR1 SGHDT, CDR2 YYEEEE. This CDR3 spans 14 amino acids. V lost 7 bases, J lost 1 base, and 14 bases lay in between. Here the CDR3 DNA reads TGTGCCAGCTGTCATCGGACAGCGAACACTGAAGCTTTCTTT. It yields the protein CASCHRTANTEAFF.

The sample holds a few counts of this clonotype. This chain joins TRBV18 and TRBJ1-4; a weak D match, TRBD1 (5 bases). Looked up from germline, CDR1 is KGHSH and CDR2 is LQKENI. The CDR3 is 15 residues long. The V gene lost 4 bases and the J gene lost 10 bases, with 19 bases spanning the gap. As DNA, the CDR3 is TGTGCCAGCTCACAAGACCGGGACCGGCGGGTAAAACTGTTTTTT. Translated, it gives CASSQDRDRRVKLFF. The variable domain in full, completed from reference TRBV18 and TRBJ1-4, reads NAGVMQNPRHLVRRRGQEARLRCSPMKGHSHVYWYRQLPEEGLKFMVYLQKENIIDESGMPKERFSAEFPKEGPSILRIQQVVRGDSAAYFCASSQDRDRRVKLFFGSGTQLSVL.

The chain has TRBV6-5 and TRBJ1-2; no clear D. The CDR3 loop spans 16 amino acids. The V and J ends lost 0 bases and 3 bases respectively, with 14 bases between them. The germline V gene encodes CDR1 MNHEY and CDR2 SVGAGI. In DNA form, the CDR3 reads TGTGCCAGCAGTTACTCGAACTTTGGATCTTACTATGGCTACACCTTC. Translated: CASSYSNFGSYYGYTF.

This clonotype was recorded at least ten times. V usage is TRBV28 and J usage is TRBJ1-1; TRBD1 is a possible D gene (5 bases). Germline-derived CDR1 and CDR2 are MDHEN and SYDVKM. Trimming took off 6 bases at V and 0 bases at J, with 11 bases between the two ends. The CDR3 has 14 amino acids. The CDR3 here is CASSSGALNTEAFF. The CDR3 DNA sequence: TGTGCCAGCAGCTCCGGGGCCCTGAACACTGAAGCTTTCTTT.

In its sample, this clonotype was seen many times. The chain employs TRBV20-1 and TRBJ1-1; a possible D gene is TRBD1 (5 bases). This CDR3 spans 10 amino acids. Trimming shortened V by 5 bases and J by 10 bases, and 11 bases separated the two germline ends. The germline V gene encodes CDR1 DFQATT and CDR2 SNEGSKA (reference sequence). CDR3: CSALRGTAFF. Written as DNA, the CDR3 is TGCAGTGCTCTTCGGGGGACAGCTTTCTTT.

Ten or more counts support this clonotype. J is TRBJ2-2 and V is TRBV6-2 or TRBV6-3; possibly TRBD2 for D (5 bases). V lost 7 bases and J 4 bases, leaving 10 bases between the germline ends. The CDR3 is made up of 13 amino acids. CDR1 is MNHEY and CDR2 is SVGEGT in the germline V gene. The CDR3 region has the DNA TGTGCCAGCACCCTGGACTTCACCGGGGAGCTGTTTTTT. Translating gives CASTLDFTGELFF.

The sample holds many counts of this clonotype. CDR3 sequence reads: CASSQGGLSEQFF. The CDR3 coding sequence is TGTGCCAGCAGCCAAGGTGGGTTGTCTGAGCAGTTCTTC. The gene calls are TRBV3-1 and TRBJ2-1; D ambiguous. Per germline, CDR1 LGHDT and CDR2 YNNKEL (reference sequence). Trimming removed 1 base from V and 9 bases from J, with 10 bases in between. This CDR3 comprises 13 residues.

V gene TRBV7-9 combines with J gene TRBJ2-5; D ambiguous. CDR1 is SEHNR, CDR2 FQNEAQ, per germline (reference sequence). This CDR3 contains 14 residues. The V and J ends lost 4 bases and 2 bases respectively, with 11 bases between them. CDR3 region: CASSSRVEQETQYF. In DNA, the CDR3 is TGTGCCAGCAGCTCCCGGGTCGAGCAAGAGACCCAGTACTTC.

This clonotype was seen more than once but under ten times. The gene calls are TRBV25-1 and TRBJ1-6; the D gene is possibly TRBD1 (5 bases). Germline CDR1 reads MGHDK; CDR2 reads SYGVNS. V was trimmed by 0 bases and J by 8 bases, leaving 14 bases between them. The CDR3 has 16 amino acids. The CDR3 DNA is TGTGCCAGCAGTGAATATGGAGGCGGAGGGGATTCACCCCTCCACTTT. Its translation is CASSEYGGGGDSPLHF.